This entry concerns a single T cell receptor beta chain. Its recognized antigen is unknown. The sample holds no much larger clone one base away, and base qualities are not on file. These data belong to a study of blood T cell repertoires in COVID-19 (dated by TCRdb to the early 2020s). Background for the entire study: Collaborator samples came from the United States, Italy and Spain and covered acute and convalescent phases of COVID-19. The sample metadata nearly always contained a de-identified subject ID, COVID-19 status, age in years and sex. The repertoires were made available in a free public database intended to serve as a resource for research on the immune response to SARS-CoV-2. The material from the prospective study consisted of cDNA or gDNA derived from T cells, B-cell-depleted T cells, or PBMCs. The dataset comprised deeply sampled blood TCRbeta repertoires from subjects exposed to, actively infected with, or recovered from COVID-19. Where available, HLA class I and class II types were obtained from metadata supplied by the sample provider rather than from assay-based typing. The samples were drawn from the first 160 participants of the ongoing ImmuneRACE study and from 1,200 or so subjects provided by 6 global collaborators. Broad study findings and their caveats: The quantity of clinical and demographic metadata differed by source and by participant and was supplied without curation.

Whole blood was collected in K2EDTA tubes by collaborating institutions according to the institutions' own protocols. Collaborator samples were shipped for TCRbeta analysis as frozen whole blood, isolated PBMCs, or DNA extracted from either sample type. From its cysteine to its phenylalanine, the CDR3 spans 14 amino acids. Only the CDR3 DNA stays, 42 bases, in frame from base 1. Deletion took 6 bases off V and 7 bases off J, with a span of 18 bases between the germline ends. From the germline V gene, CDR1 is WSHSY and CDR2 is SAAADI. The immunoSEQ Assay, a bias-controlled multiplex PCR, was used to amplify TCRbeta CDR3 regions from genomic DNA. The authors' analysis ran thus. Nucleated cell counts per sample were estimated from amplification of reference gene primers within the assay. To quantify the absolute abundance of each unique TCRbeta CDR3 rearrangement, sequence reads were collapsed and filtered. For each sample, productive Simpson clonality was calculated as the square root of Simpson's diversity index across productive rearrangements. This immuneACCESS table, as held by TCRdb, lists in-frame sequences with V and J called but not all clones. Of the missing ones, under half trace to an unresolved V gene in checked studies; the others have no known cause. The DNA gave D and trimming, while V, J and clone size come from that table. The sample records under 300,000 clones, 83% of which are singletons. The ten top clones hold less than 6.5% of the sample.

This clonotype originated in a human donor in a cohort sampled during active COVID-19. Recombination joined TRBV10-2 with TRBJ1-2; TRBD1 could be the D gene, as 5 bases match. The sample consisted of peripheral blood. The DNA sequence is TGCGCCAGCAGAGGCCAGCAATGGACAACTGGCTACACCTTC. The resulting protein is CASRGQQWTTGYTF.